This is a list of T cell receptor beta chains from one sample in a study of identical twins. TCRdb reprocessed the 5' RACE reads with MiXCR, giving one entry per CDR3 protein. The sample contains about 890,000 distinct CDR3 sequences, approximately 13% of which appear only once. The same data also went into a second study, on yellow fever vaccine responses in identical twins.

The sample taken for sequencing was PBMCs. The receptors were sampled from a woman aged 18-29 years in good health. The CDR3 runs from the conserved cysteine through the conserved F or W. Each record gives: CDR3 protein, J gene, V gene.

CSVVQSYEQYF | TRBJ2-7 | TRBV29-1
CASSLTLLETQYF | TRBJ2-5 | TRBV7-9
CSASPGGRAYEQYF | TRBJ2-7 | TRBV29-1
CSASSGTLYGYTF | TRBJ1-2 | TRBV20-1
CASSFRLLRQGESGYTF | TRBJ1-2 | TRBV28
CASSEAWVLSNEQFF | TRBJ2-1 | TRBV2
CASSQGAGSDTQYF | TRBJ2-3 | TRBV7-8
CASSLRAQGTYEQYF | TRBJ2-7 | TRBV12-3/TRBV12-4
CASSSDLDTQYF | TRBJ2-3 | TRBV7-9
CASSLDRTADNEKLFF | TRBJ1-4 | TRBV7-2
CASSDQGINTGELFF | TRBJ2-2 | TRBV9
CASSEGAGSYNEQFF | TRBJ2-1 | TRBV11-2
CASSQRGSGRPAYEQYF | TRBJ2-7 | TRBV5-1
CSGSRGREQYF | TRBJ2-7 | TRBV29-1
CAISPDRSEPQHF | TRBJ1-5 | TRBV10-3
CASSSPRDYYEQFF | TRBJ2-1 | TRBV7-9
CASSPPGSQQETQYF | TRBJ2-5 | TRBV18
CASSQDRTFTVNTEAFF | TRBJ1-1 | TRBV4-2
CASSQPLGGETRETQYF | TRBJ2-5 | TRBV3-1
CASRKGQASSYEQYF | TRBJ2-7 | TRBV7-6
CASSRDRVFQYF | TRBJ2-3 | TRBV6-5
CASSSGLEPYEQYF | TRBJ2-7 | TRBV5-1
CASSKTDTGELFF | TRBJ2-2 | TRBV18
CSARIGQVNQPQHF | TRBJ1-5 | TRBV20-1
CASSLGVGGASYEQFF | TRBJ2-1 | TRBV7-2
CSAVPGQSNSNQPQHF | TRBJ1-5 | TRBV20-1
CASSLAGGVSPLHF | TRBJ1-6 | TRBV5-5
CAARDRVYGYTF | TRBJ1-2 | TRBV10-3
CASSQEELGVPYGYTF | TRBJ1-2 | TRBV4-1
CASSSARLETQYF | TRBJ2-5 | TRBV11-2
CATQTVGGEETQYF | TRBJ2-5 | TRBV28
CSAVTSGDYNEQFF | TRBJ2-1 | TRBV20-1
CASSLGAIRLAGYPYEQYF | TRBJ2-7 | TRBV7-2
CASSYLAGEFEQFF | TRBJ2-1 | TRBV6-5
CASSISMEDEAFF | TRBJ1-1 | TRBV5-1
CASRRAVMDTEAFF | TRBJ1-1 | TRBV19
CASSDQPRAGELFF | TRBJ2-2 | TRBV10-1
CSAGQGWETQYF | TRBJ2-5 | TRBV29-1
CASSSGGGAFGKNIQYF | TRBJ2-4 | TRBV12-3/TRBV12-4
CASSVAGLAEHTDTQYF | TRBJ2-3 | TRBV9
CASRPSGSGTDTQYF | TRBJ2-3 | TRBV6-4
CASTRLGPYEQYF | TRBJ2-7 | TRBV21-1
CAISRGESTEAFF | TRBJ1-1 | TRBV10-3
CAISVAGPGELFF | TRBJ2-2 | TRBV10-3
CASSPPGTAMWETQYF | TRBJ2-5 | TRBV5-5
CASSQNSGDRGYGYTF | TRBJ1-2 | TRBV3-1
CASSFQTGTDSYNEQFF | TRBJ2-1 | TRBV12-3/TRBV12-4
CASSLGTVSGKLFF | TRBJ2-2 | TRBV11-2
CASSQGRTPREQYF | TRBJ2-7 | TRBV3-1
CASSEQTAQETQYF | TRBJ2-5 | TRBV12-3/TRBV12-4
CASSLAWGQGTAGELFF | TRBJ2-2 | TRBV7-7
CSARTSPREANVLTF | TRBJ2-6 | TRBV20-1
CASSHSAGVSYEQYF | TRBJ2-7 | TRBV4-1
CASSPDSTYGYTF | TRBJ1-2 | TRBV12-3/TRBV12-4